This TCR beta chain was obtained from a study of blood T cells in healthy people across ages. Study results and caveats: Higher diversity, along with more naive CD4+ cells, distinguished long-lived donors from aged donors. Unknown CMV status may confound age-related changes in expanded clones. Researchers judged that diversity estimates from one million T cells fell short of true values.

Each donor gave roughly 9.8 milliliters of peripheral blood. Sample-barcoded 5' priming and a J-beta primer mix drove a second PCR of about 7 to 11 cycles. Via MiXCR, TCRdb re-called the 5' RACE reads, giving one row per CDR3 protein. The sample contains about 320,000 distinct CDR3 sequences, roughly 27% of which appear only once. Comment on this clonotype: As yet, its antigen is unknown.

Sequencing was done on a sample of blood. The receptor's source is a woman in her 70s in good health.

CDR3 residues: CASSLGSSGGIEQFF. The CDR3 nucleotides are TGCGCCAGCAGCTTGGGGTCTAGCGGGGGAATTGAGCAGTTCTTC. The chain carries TRBV5-1 and TRBJ2-1; 10 bases agree with TRBD2. Germline CDR1 SGHRS, CDR2 YFSETQ. The CDR3 runs 15 residues. J lost 9 bases, V lost 0 bases, and 6 bases had no gene match. The full variable domain, rest sourced from reference TRBV5-1 and TRBJ2-1, is KAGVTQTPRYLIKTRGQQVTLSCSPISGHRSVSWYQQTPGQGLQFLFEYFSETQRNKGNFPGRFSGRQFSNSRSEMNVSTLELGDSALYLCASSLGSSGGIEQFFGPGTRLTVL.